This TCR beta chain derives from a study of blood T cell repertoires in COVID-19. Authors' processing steps: Amplification with reference gene primers provided the estimates of nucleated cell counts. Profiling relied on immunoSEQ multiplex PCR, and the TCRdb table lists in-frame clones only, not all of them. V and J calls plus clone size are reproduced from that table; the DNA served to infer D and trimming. Counted here are about 210,000 clones, 80% to 85% occurring once; the ten biggest clones make up roughly 5.1%. CDR1 and CDR2 (germline): SGDLS, YYNGEE. V shed 0 bases and J shed 4 bases, with 4 bases lying between them. This CDR3 is 13 amino acids long. The sample holds a few counts of this clone. Seattle patient enrollment occurred during active infection, with longitudinal follow-up thereafter.

Source material: peripheral blood. The sequence was collected from a woman in her 70s with COVID-19, enrolled during active disease. The chain employs TRBV9 and TRBJ2-2, with D hard to call. Written as DNA, the CDR3 is TGTGCCAGCAGCGTAGATCTCACCGGGGAGCTGTTTTTT. Translated, it gives CASSVDLTGELFF.